The next 28 T cell receptor beta chains were all read from a single sample in a study of blood T cell repertoires in COVID-19. Assay used: immunoSEQ multiplex PCR; TCRdb lists only in-frame clones, some missing. The sample consists of around 300,000 clones, nearly 90% of them appearing once. The sample taken for sequencing was PBMCs or T cells enriched from blood (not recorded which). The receptors were gathered from a woman between 25 and 40 years old who had recovered from COVID-19.

This chain links TRBV18 with TRBJ1-1; 7 bases fit TRBD1. Trimming cost V 8 bases and J 4 bases; bases outside gene matches: 7. This CDR3 spans 13 amino acids. CDR1 is KGHSH and CDR2 is LQKENI in the germline V gene. In DNA form, the CDR3 reads TGTGCCAGCACGCCACAGGGGCTCACTGAAGCTTTCTTT. Translation: CASTPQGLTEAFF. The variable domain in full, completed from reference TRBV18 and TRBJ1-1, reads NAGVMQNPRHLVRRRGQEARLRCSPMKGHSHVYWYRQLPEEGLKFMVYLQKENIIDESGMPKERFSAEFPKEGPSILRIQQVVRGDSAAYFCASTPQGLTEAFFGQGTRLTVV.

This clone was found a few times. This chain uses TRBV18 with TRBJ1-3; D unresolved. The CDR3 runs 17 residues. The V gene lost 1 base and the J gene lost 0 bases, with 13 bases spanning the gap. CDR1 and CDR2 from the germline V gene are KGHSH and LQKENI. The CDR3 loop is CASSPLSSIASGNTIYF. Written as DNA, the CDR3 is TGTGCCAGCTCACCACTTTCTTCCATAGCCTCTGGAAACACCATATATTTT.

The J gene is TRBJ2-1, the V gene TRBV4-1, with a tentative D call TRBD2 (5 bases). CDR3 length: 13 amino acids. The V and J ends lost 1 base and 7 bases respectively, with 8 bases between them. CDR1 MGHRA and CDR2 YSYEKL come from the germline V gene. CDR3 sequence (DNA): TGCGCCAGCAGCCAAGCACGGAGGAATGAGCAGTTCTTC. Residues: CASSQARRNEQFF.

V is TRBV9 and J is TRBJ2-5; possibly TRBD1 for D (5 bases). The CDR3 is made up of 13 amino acids. Germline V gene data show CDR1 as SGDLS and CDR2 as YYNGEE. The germline V and J ends were trimmed by 0 bases and 9 bases, with 12 bases remaining between them. The CDR3 nucleotides read TGTGCCAGCAGCGTAGGACAGCTTGCGGCCCAGTACTTC. Translating gives CASSVGQLAAQYF.

CDR3 DNA: TGCAGCGTTGACGGACTAGCGGGAGTTGGTTACAATGAGCAGTTCTTC. This encodes CSVDGLAGVGYNEQFF. This chain connects TRBV29-1 to TRBJ2-1; 13 nucleotides agree with TRBD2. J lost 4 bases, V lost 3 bases, and 6 bases had no gene match. Looked up from germline, CDR1 is SQVTM and CDR2 is ANQGSEA. The CDR3 has 16 amino acids.

This clone turned up a few times. This sequence joins TRBV10-3 and TRBJ2-1; D is unresolved. Germline CDR1 and CDR2: ENHRY and SYGVKD. Trimming left V 8 bases short and J 5 bases short, with 7 bases between. The CDR3 runs 11 residues. The CDR3 here is CAIALHNEQFF. The CDR3 nucleotides read TGTGCCATCGCACTCCACAATGAGCAGTTCTTC.

The CDR3 protein is CASSEGPPNPGQYYGYTF. CDR3 coding DNA: TGTGCCAGCAGTGAAGGGCCCCCGAATCCGGGACAGTATTATGGCTACACCTTC. The chain joins TRBV6-1 to TRBJ1-2, with 7 bases identical to TRBD1. This CDR3 has 18 amino acids. Germline values: CDR1 MNHNS, CDR2 SASEGT. V shed 1 base, J shed 5 bases, and the junction held 16 bases outside the gene matches.

The chain recombines TRBV10-3 with TRBJ2-6; D may be TRBD2 (5 bases). The CDR3 is 16 amino acids. The germline V and J ends were trimmed by 6 bases and 4 bases, with 16 bases remaining between them. Germline assignment: CDR1 ENHRY and CDR2 SYGVKD. CDR3 nucleotide sequence: TGTGCCATCAGCGCCTCTACACCGGGAGGGGCCAACGTCCTGACTTTC. Translating gives CAISASTPGGANVLTF.

The rearrangement uses TRBV18 and TRBJ2-7; D perhaps matches TRBD1 (5 bases). The V end was cut by 2 bases, the J end by 2 bases, with 16 bases between. The CDR3 extends over 16 amino acids. Germline assignment: CDR1 KGHSH and CDR2 LQKENI. DNA of the CDR3: TGTGCCAGCTCACCATGGGGCTCGCGACAGACCTACGAGCAGTACTTC. It yields the protein CASSPWGSRQTYEQYF. The variable domain in full, with the rest retrieved from reference TRBV18 and TRBJ2-7, is NAGVMQNPRHLVRRRGQEARLRCSPMKGHSHVYWYRQLPEEGLKFMVYLQKENIIDESGMPKERFSAEFPKEGPSILRIQQVVRGDSAAYFCASSPWGSRQTYEQYFGPGTRLTVT.

This clone has a single count. This sequence joins TRBV5-4 and TRBJ1-2; D is unresolved. Germline values: CDR1 SGHNT, CDR2 YYREEE (reference sequence). The ends were cut back, 0 bases at V and 0 bases at J, with 12 bases in the middle. This CDR3 is built from 16 residues. As DNA, the CDR3 is TGTGCCAGCAGCTTGGGCAGGTCGATATCTAACTATGGCTACACCTTC. Its translation: CASSLGRSISNYGYTF.

The rearrangement links TRBV18 to TRBJ2-1; the match to TRBD2 covers 10 bases. The V segment lost 0 bases and the J segment 8 bases; nucleotides outside the gene matches: 7. This CDR3 has 16 residues. The V gene's germline CDR1 is KGHSH and CDR2 LQKENI. The DNA for the CDR3 is TGTGCCAGCTCACCACCATCTAGCGGGAGTATCGATGAGCAGTTCTTC. Protein product: CASSPPSSGSIDEQFF.

The chain joins TRBV2 to TRBJ2-2, with D possibly matching TRBD2 (5 bases). This CDR3 spans 16 amino acids. Per the germline V gene, CDR1 is SNHLY and CDR2 is FYNNEI. V was shortened by 3 bases and J by 3 bases, with 14 bases between the two germline ends. CDR3 in amino acids: CASSDRLSEYTGELFF. For the CDR3, the DNA is TGTGCCAGCAGTGACCGACTAAGTGAATACACCGGGGAGCTGTTTTTT.

The chain employs TRBV19 and TRBJ1-5; TRBD1 might be the D (6 bases). Trimming left V 5 bases short and J 7 bases short, with 18 bases between. CDR1 LNHDA and CDR2 SQIVND come from the germline V gene (reference sequence). The CDR3 contains 15 residues. The DNA of the CDR3 is TGTGCCAGTAGTGGTAAATTCGACAGGTACCAGCCCCAGCATTTT. Its translation: CASSGKFDRYQPQHF. The full variable domain, in which reference TRBV19 and TRBJ1-5 provide the parts outside the CDR3, is DGGITQSPKYLFRKEGQNVTLSCEQNLNHDAMYWYRQDPGQGLRLIYYSQIVNDFQKGDIAEGYSVSREKKESFPLTVTSAQKNPTAFYLCASSGKFDRYQPQHFGDGTRLSIL.

The rearrangement uses TRBV27 and TRBJ2-7; TRBD1 aligns across 7 bases. The CDR3 has 11 amino acids. Unmatched junction bases numbered 5, after V lost 3 bases and J lost 12 bases. The V gene's germline CDR1 is MNHEY and CDR2 SMNVEV (reference sequence). CDR3 bases: TGTGCCAGCAGTTTTGAGGGGGCCTTGTACTTC. Its protein product is CASSFEGALYF.

The chain combines TRBV19 with TRBJ1-1; D call uncertain. V lost 2 bases to trimming and J lost 6 bases, with 19 bases between them. The germline gives CDR1 LNHDA, CDR2 SQIVND (reference sequence). The length of the CDR3 is 16 residues. CDR3 sequence reads: CASSIPLGLSTPEAFF. CDR3 DNA: TGTGCCAGTAGTATACCGCTGGGCTTATCCACACCTGAAGCTTTCTTT.

V is TRBV29-1 and J is TRBJ2-3; possibly TRBD2 for D (5 bases). V shed 8 bases and J shed 11 bases, with 17 bases lying between them. The CDR3 runs 11 residues. The germline gives CDR1 SQVTM, CDR2 ANQGSEA. CDR3 region: CSCPSIRGQYF. The CDR3 nucleotides are TGCAGCTGCCCTTCGATCCGGGGGCAGTATTTT.

The chain is built from TRBV28 and TRBJ1-1; TRBD1 agrees at 7 bases. Looked up from germline, CDR1 is MDHEN and CDR2 is SYDVKM. Losses at the gene ends were 6 bases for V and 1 base for J; bases not matched to a gene: 5. The CDR3 consists of 14 residues. The CDR3 sequence is CASRKNRGNTEAFF. The CDR3 DNA follows: TGTGCCAGCAGAAAAAACAGGGGGAACACTGAAGCTTTCTTT. The variable domain in full, with the rest retrieved from reference TRBV28 and TRBJ1-1, is DVKVTQSSRYLVKRTGEKVFLECVQDMDHENMFWYRQDPGLGLRLIYFSYDVKMKEKGDIPEGYSVSREKKERFSLILESASTNQTSMYLCASRKNRGNTEAFFGQGTRLTVV.

This chain links TRBV4-2 with TRBJ2-1; D not certain. Germline V gene sequence: CDR1 LGHNA, CDR2 YNFKEQ. This CDR3 has 14 amino acids. Trimming stripped 0 bases from V and 8 bases from J, with 11 bases between. The CDR3 here is CASSQDLARDEQFF. CDR3 coding DNA: TGTGCCAGCAGCCAAGATCTCGCACGGGATGAGCAGTTCTTC.

This clone was observed a single time. The chain recombines TRBV19 with TRBJ2-3, with a weak D call TRBD1 (5 bases). CDR1 is LNHDA and CDR2 is SQIVND in the germline V gene (reference sequence). The V end lost 0 bases, the J end lost 2 bases, and 12 bases lay between the germline ends. There are 16 residues in the CDR3. CDR3 nucleotides: TGTGCCAGTAGTATAGATTCAGGGCTGACCACAGATACGCAGTATTTT. It is translated as CASSIDSGLTTDTQYF. Variable domain in full (rest from reference TRBV19 and TRBJ2-3): DGGITQSPKYLFRKEGQNVTLSCEQNLNHDAMYWYRQDPGQGLRLIYYSQIVNDFQKGDIAEGYSVSREKKESFPLTVTSAQKNPTAFYLCASSIDSGLTTDTQYFGPGTRLTVL.

The chain couples TRBV28 to TRBJ2-7, with D uncertain. This CDR3 has 12 amino acids. Germline CDR1 and CDR2: MDHEN and SYDVKM. V dropped 3 bases and J dropped 8 bases, with 11 bases sitting between them. CDR3 in amino acids: CASSFTGIQQYF. In DNA form, the CDR3 reads TGTGCCAGCAGTTTCACGGGTATCCAGCAGTACTTC.

Only one count was recorded for this clone. The rearrangement joins TRBV25-1 to TRBJ1-6; 8 nucleotides line up with TRBD1. The CDR3 spans 15 residues. Germline CDR1 reads MGHDK; CDR2 reads SYGVNS. V lost 4 bases and J lost 7; bases outside the gene matches: 6. CDR3: CASSVQGEGNSPLHF. The CDR3 bases are TGTGCCAGCAGTGTACAGGGGGAAGGGAATTCACCCCTCCACTTT.

CDR3 protein: CASTKFIARTGRYEQYF. DNA for the CDR3: TGTGCCAGCACCAAGTTTATAGCCCGGACAGGGAGGTACGAGCAGTACTTC. The chain carries TRBV27 and TRBJ2-7; 8 nucleotides align to TRBD1. Germline CDR1 reads MNHEY; CDR2 reads SMNVEV (reference sequence). CDR3 size: 17 residues. Trimming cost V 7 bases and J 4 bases; bases outside gene matches: 18.

This clone was seen a handful of times. The V call is TRBV13, the J call TRBJ2-7; D is possibly TRBD1 (5 bases). V shed 0 bases and J shed 4 bases, with 16 bases lying between them. This CDR3 contains 16 residues. CDR1 PRHDT and CDR2 FYEKMQ come from the germline V gene (reference sequence). The CDR3 DNA follows: TGTGCCAGCAGCTTAGGACAGGCCCGATTCGGGTACGAGCAGTACTTC. It translates to CASSLGQARFGYEQYF.

CDR3 DNA: TGTGCCAGCAGTTACGCACTAGCGGGAGACGAGCAGTACTTC. It encodes CASSYALAGDEQYF. J is TRBJ2-7 and V is TRBV6-5; 11 positions match TRBD2. After removal of 2 bases from V and 5 bases from J, the junction contained 2 bases not matched to a gene. The V gene's germline CDR1 is MNHEY and CDR2 SVGAGI. The length of the CDR3 is 14 residues.

The chain has TRBV21-1 and TRBJ2-3; the table assigns TRBD2, which was not confirmed against the DNA. TRBV21-1 is noted as a pseudogene. The CDR3 length is 18 residues. CDR3 DNA sequence: TGTGCCAGCAGCAAAGCGCGATTGGTGAAAGCTAGCACAGATACGCAGTATTTT. This translates into CASSKARLVKASTDTQYF.

The rearrangement uses TRBV7-6 and TRBJ2-7; 11 nucleotides align to TRBD2. CDR1 and CDR2 from the germline V gene are SGHVS and FNYEAQ. The CDR3 has 15 amino acids. The ends lost 5 bases at V and 5 bases at J; junction bases unmatched: 8. The CDR3 is CASSPYSGRADEQYF. The DNA of the CDR3 is TGTGCCAGCAGCCCGTATAGCGGGAGGGCCGACGAGCAGTACTTC. The full variable domain, with the rest looked up from reference TRBV7-6 and TRBJ2-7, is GAGVSQSPRYKVTKRGQDVALRCDPISGHVSLYWYRQALGQGPEFLTYFNYEAQQDKSGLPNDRFSAERPEGSISTLTIQRTEQRDSAMYRCASSPYSGRADEQYFGPGTRLTVT.

The chain recombines TRBV2 with TRBJ2-1, with TRBD2 matching 14 bases. This CDR3 is built from 15 residues. Germline V gene data show CDR1 as SNHLY and CDR2 as FYNNEI. Unmatched junction bases numbered 2, after V lost 6 bases and J lost 4 bases. DNA of the CDR3: TGTGCCAGCAGGGGACTAGCGGGAGTTTACAATGAGCAGTTCTTC. Protein product: CASRGLAGVYNEQFF.

The sample holds a few counts of this clone. The chain joins TRBV19 to TRBJ1-1; 7 bases align to TRBD1. In germline, CDR1 is LNHDA, CDR2 SQIVND (reference sequence). The CDR3 length is 14 residues. The V gene end was trimmed by 9 bases and the J gene end by 4 bases; junction bases not matched to a gene: 11. Written as DNA, the CDR3 is TGTGCCAGCAAGAAACAGGGGTCGGTCACTGAAGCTTTCTTT. This sequence encodes CASKKQGSVTEAFF. Supplemented by reference TRBV19 and TRBJ1-1, the full variable domain reads DGGITQSPKYLFRKEGQNVTLSCEQNLNHDAMYWYRQDPGQGLRLIYYSQIVNDFQKGDIAEGYSVSREKKESFPLTVTSAQKNPTAFYLCASKKQGSVTEAFFGQGTRLTVV.